The rows below give T cell receptor beta chains drawn from one sample of a study of cytomegalovirus exposure and HLA in healthy donors. The repertoire was sequenced with immunoSEQ multiplex PCR; TCRdb's copy has only in-frame clones and lacks some. The sample carries approximately 230,000 clones, roughly nine tenths recorded once. Sequencing was performed on PBMCs. The receptors were gathered from a man aged 18 to 29 in good health and CMV-seropositive. The CDR3 runs from the conserved cysteine through the conserved F or W. The size of a clone is reported for some rows only, either as once, few or many, or as a class for expanded clones.

TRBV9,-,14,CASSVEQGRHGYTF
TRBV6-1,few,15,CASSPQDGSNQPQHF
TRBV7-9,few,12,CASSPNPGEQYF
TRBV27,-,16,CASSISGSSSYNEQFF
TRBV6-1,-,15,CASSEGLAGTNIQYF
TRBV29-1,-,13,CSAGEGVNTEAFF
TRBV29-1,-,15,CSVEEVRQPGNEQFF
TRBV27,few,17,CASSLRVGGEAYNEQFF
TRBV2,-,13,CASTTLSNQPQHF
TRBV23-1,-,15,CASSHRDPLRKPQHF
TRBV5-1,-,15,CASSLGGRGALGYTF
TRBV5-1,-,14,CASSLAASTDTQYF
TRBV29-1,-,14,CSVRGTSGRDTQYF
TRBV5-1,-,13,CASSLEGAKTQYF
TRBV9,-,12,CASSVHQETQYF
TRBV4-2,-,14,CASSQGGRSTEAFF
TRBV6-1,once,13,CASSRDSYNEQFF
TRBV20-1,-,11,CSRGLVDEQFF
TRBV19,-,13,CASSTMGVFEQFF
TRBV25-1,-,14,CASARSPLTDTQYF
TRBV6-1,once,13,CASSPGTAYEQYF
TRBV18,-,12,CASSPDTDTQYF
TRBV5-1,-,13,CASSLYGNYGYTF
TRBV2,few,14,CASSRTPGPYEQYF
TRBV9,-,14,CASSVAGGPGKQYF
TRBV2,-,13,CASSRDSRETQYF
TRBV5-8,few,13,CASSLIRERWQYF
TRBV28,-,14,CASTTGGARYGYTF
TRBV4-1,-,17,CASSQDLGSGSIYEQYF
TRBV18,-,14,CASSPGTGGYEQYF
TRBV18,-,15,CASSPRTGLGETQYF
TRBV5-1,-,17,CASSYDPAGTGTDTQYF
TRBV9,-,15,CASSALAQGADTQYF
TRBV25-1,-,15,CASSDSGRAYNEQFF
TRBV2,-,13,CASLAGQGYGYTF
TRBV27,-,13,CASIGQGTYEQYF
TRBV5-1,once,13,CASSFAGDYGYTF
TRBV6-1,-,17,CASSESPTSGNYNEQFF
TRBV4-1,-,17,CASSQGRLVSSYNEQFF
TRBV14,-,16,CASSPNQTPYSYEQYF
TRBV7-9,-,11,CAIRGFYGYTF
TRBV5-1,-,16,CASSFGYGQMFYGYTF
TRBV5-1,-,13,CASRRAVEREQYF
TRBV11-2,-,14,CASSPRGQGIFYTF
TRBV11-2,few,12,CASSLTGMSYTF
TRBV7-3,many,18,CASSLFSPRGQNNYGYTF
TRBV11-2,many,15,CASSLEAIGGNEQFF
TRBV29-1,-,12,CSGQGNSYEQYF
TRBV9,-,14,CASSVDHGNQPQHF
TRBV5-1,-,12,CASSIQGNEQFF
TRBV10-3,-,14,CAIRSTTSFGEQFF
TRBV2,few,15,CASRELTGPRSGYTF
TRBV10-3,-,14,CAISATEANYGYTF
TRBV2,-,13,CASSEQTGDEQYF
TRBV6-5,-,15,CASSYDWKGANEQFF
TRBV4-1,few,13,CASSLDSLYGYTF